The clone carrying this TCR beta chain was detected once. CDR1 and CDR2 from the germline V gene are LGHDT and YNNKEL (reference sequence). The CDR3 covers 16 residues. V was shortened by 3 bases and J by 9 bases, with 24 bases between the two germline ends. Clones were sequenced by immunoSEQ multiplex PCR, and TCRdb holds only the in-frame ones, with some missing. Among about 140,000 clones listed, approximately 90% were seen once. This sample was taken from a study of T cell responses to AZD1222 COVID-19 vaccine. Here the sequenced sample was peripheral blood, taken 28 days after the second AZD1222 dose. The chain recombines TRBV3-1 (or the pseudogene TRBV3-2) with TRBJ2-7; D may match TRBD1 or TRBD2 (5 bases each). The receptor comes from an adult who received the AZD1222 COVID-19 vaccine. The CDR3 sequence: CASSHPSGTLLRGQYF. The CDR3 DNA reads TGTGCCAGCAGCCATCCCTCCGGGACCCTATTACGAGGGCAGTACTTC.